This T cell receptor (beta chain) appears in the sequencing data of a study of T-cell reconstitution after alpha-beta-depleted transplantation in children. As it was prepared, the TCRbeta library received unique molecular identifiers. TCRdb recomputed calls from the PCR reads with MiXCR, one row per CDR3 protein. The table shows about 980,000 distinct CDR3 sequences, with roughly 29% occurring only once. Worth noting for this clonotype: What it binds is unknown.

The germline CDR1 and CDR2 sequences are LGHNT and FRNRAP. Trimming cost V 6 bases and J 4 bases, with 4 bases left between them. This CDR3 is 11 amino acids long. Whole-study results and caveats: One year after transplant, T-cell counts and diversity came mostly from newly produced T cells. Where alpha-beta T cells came from about two months after transplant was reportedly several hundred expanded graft clones.

The clonotype was recovered from a boy under three years old who had a stem cell transplant for SCID, so the T cells may come from the graft donor. The sequencing used PBMCs, mostly from graft donor cells, collected 360 days after TCRalphabeta/CD19-depleted stem cell transplant. The rearrangement uses TRBV12-5 and TRBJ1-5; D gene ambiguous. CDR3 protein: CASGENQPQHF. DNA of the CDR3: TGTGCTAGTGGGGAAAATCAGCCCCAGCATTTT.